Below are 2 T cell receptor beta chains sequenced from a single sample in a study of blood T cells in healthy people across ages. Using a J-beta primer mix together with a sample-barcoded 5' primer, a second PCR was run for roughly 6 to 11 cycles. Each CDR3 protein gets one entry after TCRdb re-called the 5' RACE reads with MiXCR. The sample yields about 1.5 million distinct CDR3 sequences, approximately 38% seen once. The sample taken for sequencing was blood. The receptors come from a woman aged 18-35 years in good health.

The V gene is TRBV27, the J gene TRBJ1-5; 9 bases align to TRBD1. This CDR3 spans 16 amino acids. CDR1 is MNHEY, CDR2 SMNVEV, per germline (reference sequence). J was trimmed by 6 bases and V by 3 bases; bases with no gene match: 9. The CDR3 sequence: CASSLAGQGNGQPQHF. Here the CDR3 DNA reads TGTGCCAGCAGTTTGGCGGGACAGGGAAATGGTCAGCCCCAGCATTTT.

The chain has TRBV7-7 and TRBJ2-1; possible D gene TRBD1, 5 bases. This CDR3 comprises 15 residues. Germline V gene data show CDR1 as SSHAT and CDR2 as FNYEAQ (reference sequence). V dropped 4 bases and J dropped 3 bases, with 13 bases sitting between them. CDR3 DNA sequence: TGTGCCAGCAGCTCTTTGGAACAGGACTACAATGAGCAGTTCTTC. Encoded protein: CASSSLEQDYNEQFF. The full variable domain, completed using reference TRBV7-7 and TRBJ2-1, is GAGVSQSPRYKVTKRGQDVTLRCDPISSHATLYWYQQALGQGPEFLTYFNYEAQPDKSGLPSDRFSAERPEGSISTLTIQRTEQRDSAMYRCASSSLEQDYNEQFFGPGTRLTVL.